This T cell receptor (beta chain) was sequenced during a study of T-cell memory formation after mild COVID-19. A single record per CDR3 protein comes from TCRdb applying MiXCR to the 5' RACE reads. The repertoire holds about 430,000 distinct CDR3 sequences, with approximately 24% as singletons. Germline CDR1 and CDR2: DFQATT and SNEGSKA (reference sequence). This CDR3 is 13 amino acids long. V was cut by 2 bases and J by 3 bases, with 11 bases left in between. Input material: PBMCs or a T cell subset sorted from them (not recorded which). The V call is TRBV20-1, the J call TRBJ2-7, with D maybe TRBD2 (7 bases). The sequence came from an adult woman who had mild COVID-19 (a few samples of this study predate the infection). Cell type and time point are not known. CDR3 DNA sequence: TGCAGTGCTAGACAGGGAGGGGGCTACGAGCAGTACTTC. Translation gives CSARQGGGYEQYF.